Listed here is a single TCR beta chain. One blood sample of roughly 2.5 ml was taken from each donor. Researchers generated cDNA in eight separate reactions per sample. TCRdb re-called the 5' RACE reads; one entry per CDR3 protein, DNA not given. The sample's table shows about 330,000 distinct CDR3 sequences. The source of the sample is a study of monozygotic twins with inflammatory bowel disease. This CDR3 is 14 amino acids long. Germline V gene sequence: CDR1 MNHEY, CDR2 SVGAGI. Sequencing was performed on blood. This sequence originates from a human donor with ulcerative colitis or Crohn's disease, or a healthy co-twin of an affected twin (not recorded which). The genes are TRBV6-5 and TRBJ2-4; as DNA is missing, the TRBD1 call by TCRdb cannot be tested. This CDR3 is CATTGVAAKNIQYF.